This TCR beta chain was sequenced during a study of regulatory T cells in long-lasting Graves disease. Time point given: newly diagnosed GD, antithyroid drugs for less than 3 months. PBMC-derived RNA was used for the TCR library. J lost 5 bases, V lost 3 bases, and 6 bases had no gene match. This CDR3 region has 15 residues. Overall study results and limits: There was favoring of TRBV28, TRBJ1-2 and TRBJ2-5 in persistent disease.

Relying on iRepertoire HTBI primers and Arm-PCR of CDR3 regions, the team built TCR beta libraries. TCRdb recomputed calls from the multiplex PCR reads with MiXCR, one row per CDR3 protein. Altogether about 400,000 distinct CDR3 sequences are present, about 15% being singletons, with the ten largest covering about 8.3%. This clonotype turned up a few times. Its antigen is undetermined. This same sample was also part of a study on T cells in Graves' hyperthyroidism and ophthalmopathy. That source adds: TCR CDR3 regions were first amplified by RT-PCR with HTBI primers. The model identified upcoming ophthalmopathy a median roughly 6.5 months ahead of onset.

The receptor's source is a woman in her 40s with Graves disease. The sequenced sample was peripheral blood mononuclear cells (PBMCs), obtained at new diagnosis, from a patient treated with antithyroid drugs. The chain joins TRBV12-3 or TRBV12-4 to TRBJ2-5; TRBD1 matches 10 bases. The chain's CDR3 is CASSFGTTGGETQYF. CDR3 nucleotides: TGTGCCAGCAGTTTTGGTACGACAGGGGGCGAGACCCAGTACTTC.